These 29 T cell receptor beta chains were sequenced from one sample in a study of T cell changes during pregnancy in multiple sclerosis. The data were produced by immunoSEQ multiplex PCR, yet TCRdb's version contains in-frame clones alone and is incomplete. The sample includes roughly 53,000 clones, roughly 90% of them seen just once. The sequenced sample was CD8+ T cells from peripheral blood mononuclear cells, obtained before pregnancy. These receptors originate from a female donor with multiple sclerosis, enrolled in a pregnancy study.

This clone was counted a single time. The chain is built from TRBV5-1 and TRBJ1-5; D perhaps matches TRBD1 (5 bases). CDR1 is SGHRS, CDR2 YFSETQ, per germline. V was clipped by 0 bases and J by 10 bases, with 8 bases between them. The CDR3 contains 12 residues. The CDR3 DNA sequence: TGCGCCAGCAGCTTGGCCGGGGGACCCCAGCATTTT. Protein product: CASSLAGGPQHF.

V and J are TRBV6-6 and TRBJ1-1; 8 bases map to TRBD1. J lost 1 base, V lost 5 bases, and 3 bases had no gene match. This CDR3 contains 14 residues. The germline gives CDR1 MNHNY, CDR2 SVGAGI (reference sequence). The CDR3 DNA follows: TGTGCCAGCAGTCCGGGGACAGGGAACACTGAAGCTTTCTTT. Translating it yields CASSPGTGNTEAFF.

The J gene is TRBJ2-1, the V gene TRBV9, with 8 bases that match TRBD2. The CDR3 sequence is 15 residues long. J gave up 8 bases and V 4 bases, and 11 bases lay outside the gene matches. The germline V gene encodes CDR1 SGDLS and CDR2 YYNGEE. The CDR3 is CASSPSERGLHEQFF. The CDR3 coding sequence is TGTGCCAGCAGCCCCTCCGAGCGGGGGTTGCATGAGCAGTTCTTC. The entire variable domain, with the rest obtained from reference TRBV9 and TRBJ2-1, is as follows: DSGVTQTPKHLITATGQRVTLRCSPRSGDLSVYWYQQSLDQGLQFLIQYYNGEERAKGNILERFSAQQFPDLHSELNLSSLELGDSALYFCASSPSERGLHEQFFGPGTRLTVL.

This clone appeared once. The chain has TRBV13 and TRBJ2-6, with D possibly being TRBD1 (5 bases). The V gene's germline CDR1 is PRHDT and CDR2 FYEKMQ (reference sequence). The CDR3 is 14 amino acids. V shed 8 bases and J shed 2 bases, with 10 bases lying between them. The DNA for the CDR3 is TGTGCCAGCCTTTCAGGGACTGGGGCCAACGTCCTGACTTTC. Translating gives CASLSGTGANVLTF.

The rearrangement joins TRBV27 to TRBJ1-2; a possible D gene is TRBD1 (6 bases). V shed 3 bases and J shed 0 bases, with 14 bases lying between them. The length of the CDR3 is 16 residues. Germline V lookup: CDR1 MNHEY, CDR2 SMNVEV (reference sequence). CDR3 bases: TGTGCCAGCAGTTTGTCCAGGGGCCCTGCTAACTATGGCTACACCTTC. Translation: CASSLSRGPANYGYTF.

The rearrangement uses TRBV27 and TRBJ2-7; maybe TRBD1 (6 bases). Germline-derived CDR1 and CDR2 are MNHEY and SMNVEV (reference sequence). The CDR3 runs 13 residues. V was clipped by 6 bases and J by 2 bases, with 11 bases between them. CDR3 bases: TGTGCCAGCAGCCCGGGACAAGCCTACGAGCAGTACTTC. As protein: CASSPGQAYEQYF.

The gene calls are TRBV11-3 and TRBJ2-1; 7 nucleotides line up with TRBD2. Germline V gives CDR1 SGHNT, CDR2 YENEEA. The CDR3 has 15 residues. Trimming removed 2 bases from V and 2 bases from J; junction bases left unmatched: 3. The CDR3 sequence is CASSLRRGTYNEQFF. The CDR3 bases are TGTGCCAGCAGCTTAAGGCGGGGGACCTACAATGAGCAGTTCTTC.

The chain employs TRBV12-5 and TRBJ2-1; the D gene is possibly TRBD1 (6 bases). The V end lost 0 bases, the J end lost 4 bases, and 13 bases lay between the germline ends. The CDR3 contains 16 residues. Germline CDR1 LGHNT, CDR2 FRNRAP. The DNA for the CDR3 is TGTGCTAGTGGTTTGGTACAAGGGACACCATACAATGAGCAGTTCTTC. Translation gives CASGLVQGTPYNEQFF. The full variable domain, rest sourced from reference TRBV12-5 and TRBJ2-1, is DARVTQTPRHKVTEMGQEVTMRCQPILGHNTVFWYRQTMMQGLELLAYFRNRAPLDDSGMPKDRFSAEMPDATLATLKIQPSEPRDSAVYFCASGLVQGTPYNEQFFGPGTRLTVL.

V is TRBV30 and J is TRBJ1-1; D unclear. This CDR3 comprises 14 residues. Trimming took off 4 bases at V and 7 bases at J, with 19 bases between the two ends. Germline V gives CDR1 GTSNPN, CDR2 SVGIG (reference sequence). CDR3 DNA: TGTGCCTGGAACCTCGACGGGAAAAATTTTGAAGCTTTCTTT. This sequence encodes CAWNLDGKNFEAFF.

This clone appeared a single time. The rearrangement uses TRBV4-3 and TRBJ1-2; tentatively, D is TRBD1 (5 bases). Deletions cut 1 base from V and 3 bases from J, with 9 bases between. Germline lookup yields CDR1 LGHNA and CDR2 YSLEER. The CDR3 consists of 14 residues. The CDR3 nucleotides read TGCGCCAGCAGCCAAGGGCGGGGGGACTATGGCTACACCTTC. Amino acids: CASSQGRGDYGYTF.

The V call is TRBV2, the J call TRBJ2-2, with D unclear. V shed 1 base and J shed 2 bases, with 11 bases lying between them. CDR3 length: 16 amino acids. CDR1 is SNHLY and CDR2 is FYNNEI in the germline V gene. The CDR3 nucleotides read TGTGCCAGCAGTGAAGTGGCTGCGACAAACACCGGGGAGCTGTTTTTT. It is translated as CASSEVAATNTGELFF.

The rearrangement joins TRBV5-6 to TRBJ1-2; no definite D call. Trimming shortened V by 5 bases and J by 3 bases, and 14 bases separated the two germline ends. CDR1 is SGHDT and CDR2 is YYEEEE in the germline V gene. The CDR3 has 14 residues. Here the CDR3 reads CASRSINRDYGYTF. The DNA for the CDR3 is TGTGCCAGCAGGTCTATAAACCGGGACTATGGCTACACCTTC.

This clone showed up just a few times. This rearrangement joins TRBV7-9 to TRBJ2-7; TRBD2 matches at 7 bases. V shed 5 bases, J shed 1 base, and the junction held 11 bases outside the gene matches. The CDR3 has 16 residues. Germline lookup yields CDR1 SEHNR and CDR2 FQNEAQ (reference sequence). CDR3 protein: CASSLERGVVSYEQYF. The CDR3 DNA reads TGTGCCAGCAGCCTCGAACGGGGGGTTGTTTCCTACGAGCAGTACTTC.

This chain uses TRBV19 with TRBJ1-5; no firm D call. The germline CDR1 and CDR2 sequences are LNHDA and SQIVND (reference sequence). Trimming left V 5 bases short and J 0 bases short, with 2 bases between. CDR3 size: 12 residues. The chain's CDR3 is CASSYSNQPQHF. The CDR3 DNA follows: TGTGCCAGTAGTTATAGCAATCAGCCCCAGCATTTT.

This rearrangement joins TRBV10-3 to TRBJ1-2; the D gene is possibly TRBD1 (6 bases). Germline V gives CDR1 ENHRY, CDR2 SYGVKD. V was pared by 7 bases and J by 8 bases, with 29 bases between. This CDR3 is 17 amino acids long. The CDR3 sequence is CAINPGHTSEGFVGYTF. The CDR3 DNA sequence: TGTGCCATCAATCCGGGACATACCTCCGAGGGGTTTGTCGGCTACACCTTC.

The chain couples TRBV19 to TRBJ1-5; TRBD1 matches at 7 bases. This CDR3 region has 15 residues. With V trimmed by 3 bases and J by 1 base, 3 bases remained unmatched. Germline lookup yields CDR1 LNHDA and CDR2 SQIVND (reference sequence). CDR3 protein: CASSMGGQSNQPQHF. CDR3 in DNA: TGTGCCAGTAGTATGGGGGGACAGAGCAATCAGCCCCAGCATTTT.

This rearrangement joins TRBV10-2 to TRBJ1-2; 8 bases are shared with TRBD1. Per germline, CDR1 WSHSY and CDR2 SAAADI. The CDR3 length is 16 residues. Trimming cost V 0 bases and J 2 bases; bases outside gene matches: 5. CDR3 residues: CASSESLTGVNYGYTF. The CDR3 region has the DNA TGCGCCAGCAGTGAGTCGTTGACAGGGGTAAACTATGGCTACACCTTC.

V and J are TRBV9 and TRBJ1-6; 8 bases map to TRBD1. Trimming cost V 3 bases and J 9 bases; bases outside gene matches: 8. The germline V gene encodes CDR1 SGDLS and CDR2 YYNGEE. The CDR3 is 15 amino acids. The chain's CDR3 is CASSAAGGTGSPLHF. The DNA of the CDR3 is TGTGCCAGCAGCGCCGCAGGGGGCACAGGTTCACCCCTCCACTTT.

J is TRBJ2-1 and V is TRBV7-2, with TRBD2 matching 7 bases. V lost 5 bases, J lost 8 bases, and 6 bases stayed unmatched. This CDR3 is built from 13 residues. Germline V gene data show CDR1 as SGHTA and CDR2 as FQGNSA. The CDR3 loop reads CASSIGLGDEQFF. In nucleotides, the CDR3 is TGTGCCAGCAGCATCGGACTAGGCGATGAGCAGTTCTTC.

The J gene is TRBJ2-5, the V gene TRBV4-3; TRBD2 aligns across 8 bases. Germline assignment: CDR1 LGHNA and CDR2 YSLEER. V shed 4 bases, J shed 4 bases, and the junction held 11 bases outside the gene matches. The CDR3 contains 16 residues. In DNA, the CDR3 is TGCGCCAGCAGCCGGATCGCGGGGGGCCCTATAGAGACCCAGTACTTC. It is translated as CASSRIAGGPIETQYF.

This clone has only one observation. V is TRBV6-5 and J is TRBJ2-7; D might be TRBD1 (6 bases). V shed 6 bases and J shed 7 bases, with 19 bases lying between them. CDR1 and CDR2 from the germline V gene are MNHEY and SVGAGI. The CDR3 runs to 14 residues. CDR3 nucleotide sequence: TGTGCCAGCAGCCCACCTAGGGGGTCGCGGGAGCAGTACTTC. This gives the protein CASSPPRGSREQYF.

CDR3 in DNA: TGCAGCGTTGAAGATCGGACCAGGGCGGGGAGCTATGGCTACACCTTC. Protein product: CSVEDRTRAGSYGYTF. The genes are TRBV29-1 and TRBJ1-2, with D maybe TRBD1 (5 bases). Per the germline V gene, CDR1 is SQVTM and CDR2 is ANQGSEA. This CDR3 has 16 amino acids. Trimming stripped 0 bases from V and 4 bases from J, with 18 bases between.

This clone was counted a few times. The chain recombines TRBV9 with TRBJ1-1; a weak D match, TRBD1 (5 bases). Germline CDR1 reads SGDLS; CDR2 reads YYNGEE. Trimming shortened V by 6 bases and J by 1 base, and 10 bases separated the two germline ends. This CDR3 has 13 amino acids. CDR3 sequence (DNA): TGTGCCAGCAAGAGCCAGGGGAACACTGAAGCTTTCTTT. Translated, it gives CASKSQGNTEAFF.

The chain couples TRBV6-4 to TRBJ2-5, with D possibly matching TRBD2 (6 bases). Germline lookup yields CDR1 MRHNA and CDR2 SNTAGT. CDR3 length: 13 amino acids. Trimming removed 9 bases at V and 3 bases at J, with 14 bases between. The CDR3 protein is CARPRREKETQYF. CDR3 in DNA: TGTGCCAGGCCGAGACGGGAGAAAGAGACCCAGTACTTC.

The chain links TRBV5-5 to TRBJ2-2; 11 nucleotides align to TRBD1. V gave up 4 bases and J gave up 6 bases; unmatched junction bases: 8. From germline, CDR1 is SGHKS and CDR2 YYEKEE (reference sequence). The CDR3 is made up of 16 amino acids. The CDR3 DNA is TGTGCCAGCAGCCCATGGACAGGGGGCGCAGCCGGGGAGCTGTTTTTT. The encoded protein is CASSPWTGGAAGELFF.

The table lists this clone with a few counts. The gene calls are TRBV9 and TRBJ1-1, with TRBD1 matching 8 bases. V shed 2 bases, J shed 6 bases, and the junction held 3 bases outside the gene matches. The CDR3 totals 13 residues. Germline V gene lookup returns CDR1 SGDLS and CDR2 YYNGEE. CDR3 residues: CASSVGTGPEAFF. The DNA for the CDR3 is TGTGCCAGCAGCGTTGGGACAGGCCCTGAAGCTTTCTTT.

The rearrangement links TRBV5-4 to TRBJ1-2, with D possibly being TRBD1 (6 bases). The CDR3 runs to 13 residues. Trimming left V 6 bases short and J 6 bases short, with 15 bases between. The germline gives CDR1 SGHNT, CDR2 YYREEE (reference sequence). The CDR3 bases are TGTGCCAGCATGGGTAGCACAGGGAATGGCTACACCTTC. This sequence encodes CASMGSTGNGYTF.

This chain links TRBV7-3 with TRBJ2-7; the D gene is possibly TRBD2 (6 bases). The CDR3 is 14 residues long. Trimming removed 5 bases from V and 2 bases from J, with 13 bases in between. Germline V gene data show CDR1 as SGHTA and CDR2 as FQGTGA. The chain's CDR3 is CASSPGTFPYEQYF. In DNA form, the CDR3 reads TGTGCCAGCAGCCCCGGGACTTTTCCCTACGAGCAGTACTTC.

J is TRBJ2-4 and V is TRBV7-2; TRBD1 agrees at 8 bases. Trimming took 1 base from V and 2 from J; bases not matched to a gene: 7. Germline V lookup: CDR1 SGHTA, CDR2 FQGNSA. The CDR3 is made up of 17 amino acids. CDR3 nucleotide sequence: TGTGCCAGCAGCTTAGATCACCGGGACAGGACCAAAAACATTCAGTACTTC. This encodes CASSLDHRDRTKNIQYF.